The 22 T cell receptor beta chains listed next were all sequenced from one sample in a study of response to subunit inactivated influenza vaccine. TCRdb recomputed calls from the RT-PCR reads with MiXCR, one row per CDR3 protein. This sample yields 530,000 or so distinct CDR3 sequences, of which around 11% are seen a single time; about 10% belongs to the top ten. The sample was PBMCs from blood, taken on the day of vaccination. The source is a middle-aged man who received an inactivated influenza vaccine.

This clonotype was detected only a few times. The rearrangement joins TRBV5-5 to TRBJ2-4; 10 bases line up with TRBD2. The CDR3 is 17 amino acids. V shed 2 bases, J shed 0 bases, and the junction held 5 bases outside the gene matches. Germline assignment: CDR1 SGHKS and CDR2 YYEKEE (reference sequence). CDR3: CASSFLAGDSAKNIQYF. CDR3 coding DNA: TGTGCCAGCAGCTTTCTAGCGGGGGACTCAGCCAAAAACATTCAGTACTTC.

The V and J genes are TRBV6-2 or TRBV6-3 and TRBJ2-3; no reliable D call. Germline V CDR1 and CDR2: MNHEY, SVGEGT. The CDR3 has 17 amino acids. Trimming took 0 bases from V and 2 from J, leaving 15 bases between them. This CDR3 is CASSYSRSQSTTDTQYF. DNA for the CDR3: TGTGCCAGCAGTTACTCGAGGTCGCAATCCACCACAGATACGCAGTATTTT.

At least ten counts were recorded for this clonotype. The rearrangement joins TRBV4-3 to TRBJ2-1, with 14 nucleotides matching TRBD2. The V and J ends lost 4 bases and 4 bases, in that order; junction bases with no gene match: 3. The CDR3 totals 16 residues. The V gene's germline CDR1 is LGHNA and CDR2 YSLEER. The CDR3 is CASSPGTSGSYNEQFF. In DNA, the CDR3 is TGCGCCAGCAGCCCCGGGACTAGCGGGAGTTACAATGAGCAGTTCTTC.

The chain links TRBV24-1 to TRBJ1-1, with 7 bases fitting TRBD1. The V gene end was trimmed by 4 bases and the J gene end by 7 bases; junction bases not matched to a gene: 5. Germline V gene sequence: CDR1 KGHDR, CDR2 SFDVKD. There are 13 residues in the CDR3. CDR3 DNA sequence: TGTGCCACCAGTGAAACTGGACAGGATGAAGCTTTCTTT. The encoded protein is CATSETGQDEAFF.

In its sample, this clonotype was seen many times. V is TRBV25-1 and J is TRBJ2-7, with TRBD1 as a possible D gene (5 bases). The CDR3 runs 13 residues. Germline V lookup: CDR1 MGHDK, CDR2 SYGVNS. Trimming cost V 2 bases and J 4 bases, with 9 bases left between them. Here the CDR3 reads CASSEGARYEQYF. The CDR3 nucleotides are TGTGCCAGCAGTGAAGGGGCCAGATACGAGCAGTACTTC.

This clonotype turned up a few times. J is TRBJ2-1 and V is TRBV20-1; D is uncertain. The germline V and J ends were trimmed by 2 bases and 7 bases, with 9 bases remaining between them. The CDR3 consists of 12 residues. Germline CDR1 DFQATT, CDR2 SNEGSKA (reference sequence). CDR3 sequence reads: CSARISLNEQFF. The CDR3 region has the DNA TGCAGTGCTAGAATTAGCCTTAATGAGCAGTTCTTC.

Only a few counts were recorded for this clonotype. J is TRBJ2-7 and V is TRBV20-1; D not certain. Germline-derived CDR1 and CDR2 are DFQATT and SNEGSKA (reference sequence). Trimming took off 2 bases at V and 4 bases at J, with 12 bases between the two ends. The CDR3 spans 13 residues. The CDR3 here is CSARLFPSYEQYF. CDR3 DNA: TGCAGTGCTAGATTGTTCCCCTCGTACGAGCAGTACTTC.

The rearrangement links TRBV24-1 to TRBJ1-5; no firm D call. The CDR3 covers 13 residues. V was shortened by 4 bases and J by 3 bases, with 6 bases between the two germline ends. The germline gives CDR1 KGHDR, CDR2 SFDVKD. The CDR3 reads CATSETHNQPQHF. In DNA, the CDR3 is TGTGCCACCAGTGAGACCCACAATCAGCCCCAGCATTTT.

Of note for this clonotype: Germline and junction disagree at one end, which may indicate a read error. The rearrangement joins TRBV14 to TRBJ2-1; 7 nucleotides line up with TRBD2. Looked up from germline, CDR1 is SGHDN and CDR2 is FVKESK. CDR3 length equals 16 residues. This chain's CDR3 is CASSRFTGGPYNEHFF. The CDR3, as DNA: TGTGCCAGCAGCCGGTTTACGGGGGGACCTTACAATGAGCACTTCTTC.

The chain couples TRBV6-5 to TRBJ2-1; 9 bases agree with TRBD1. This CDR3 is 15 amino acids long. CDR1 and CDR2 (germline): MNHEY, SVGAGI. Losses at the gene ends were 0 bases for V and 7 bases for J; bases not matched to a gene: 4. For the CDR3, the DNA is TGTGCCAGCAGTTACTCGGACAGGGGAGGAAATGAGCAGTTCTTC. The encoded protein is CASSYSDRGGNEQFF.

The chain links TRBV11-2 to TRBJ2-1; 8 nucleotides align to TRBD2. V was pared by 2 bases and J by 6 bases, with 6 bases of the junction left unmatched. Germline V gene sequence: CDR1 SGHAT, CDR2 FQNNGV. The CDR3 loop spans 15 amino acids. Written as DNA, the CDR3 is TGTGCCAGCAGCTTATTACTAGCGGATGGCAATGAGCAGTTCTTC. Amino acid sequence: CASSLLLADGNEQFF.

The gene calls are TRBV9 and TRBJ2-7; D may be TRBD1 or TRBD2 (5 bases each). Germline lookup yields CDR1 SGDLS and CDR2 YYNGEE. The V and J ends lost 0 bases and 5 bases respectively, with 15 bases between them. The CDR3 contains 15 residues. The CDR3 loop reads CASSVAGAQGNEQYF. CDR3 sequence (DNA): TGTGCCAGCAGCGTAGCCGGGGCGCAAGGTAACGAGCAGTACTTC.

The J gene is TRBJ2-7, the V gene TRBV2; D gene unclear. The ends were cut back, 3 bases at V and 0 bases at J, with 9 bases in the middle. Germline lookup yields CDR1 SNHLY and CDR2 FYNNEI. CDR3 length equals 14 residues. CDR3 residues: CASSEVWASYEQYF. The CDR3 coding sequence is TGTGCCAGCAGTGAGGTTTGGGCCTCCTACGAGCAGTACTTC.

This clonotype occurred a few times. The gene calls are TRBV12-3 or TRBV12-4 and TRBJ2-7; TRBD2 is a possible D gene (5 bases). V was cut by 4 bases and J by 7 bases, with 11 bases left in between. The CDR3 consists of 12 residues. For the CDR3, the DNA is TGTGCCAGCAGTTCTCCCCCGGGGGAGCAGTACTTC. Translated: CASSSPPGEQYF.

CDR3: CASSQVVRGGEQYF. The CDR3 nucleotides read TGTGCCAGCAGCCAAGTGGTCAGGGGAGGCGAGCAGTACTTC. The V call is TRBV4-2, the J call TRBJ2-7, with D perhaps given as TRBD1 or TRBD2 (6 bases each). Germline V CDR1 and CDR2: LGHNA, YNFKEQ. V was cut by 1 base and J by 6 bases, with 13 bases left in between. The CDR3 has 14 residues.

The V gene is TRBV7-8, the J gene TRBJ2-5, with D unclear. Germline CDR1 reads SGHVS; CDR2 reads FQNEAQ. V dropped 5 bases and J dropped 0 bases, with 4 bases sitting between them. This CDR3 region has 12 residues. In nucleotides, the CDR3 is TGTGCCAGCAGCCGACACCAAGAGACCCAGTACTTC. Translating it yields CASSRHQETQYF.

In this sample, this clonotype turned up a few times. The V and J genes are TRBV6-5 and TRBJ2-3, with D perhaps matching TRBD1 or TRBD2 (5 bases each). Germline-derived CDR1 and CDR2 are MNHEY and SVGAGI. This CDR3 region has 15 residues. V shed 2 bases and J shed 6 bases, with 15 bases lying between them. CDR3 sequence: CASSYHGDGRDTQYF. CDR3 bases: TGTGCCAGCAGTTACCACGGGGACGGCAGGGATACGCAGTATTTT.

The rearrangement links TRBV7-9 to TRBJ2-5, with TRBD2 identical over 9 bases. V lost 4 bases, J lost 2 bases, and 8 bases stayed unmatched. CDR3 length: 16 amino acids. Germline V gene sequence: CDR1 SEHNR, CDR2 FQNEAQ (reference sequence). Here the CDR3 DNA reads TGTGCCAGCAGCTCGGGACTAGCCGGGATACAAGAGACCCAGTACTTC. Residues: CASSSGLAGIQETQYF.

The sample holds a few counts of this clonotype. V is TRBV4-2 and J is TRBJ1-6; D remains ambiguous. Per germline, CDR1 LGHNA and CDR2 YNFKEQ. V dropped 0 bases and J dropped 11 bases, with 8 bases sitting between them. The CDR3 runs to 13 residues. For the CDR3, the DNA is TGTGCCAGCAGCCAAGAACGGTCGGCACCCCTCCACTTT. Translated: CASSQERSAPLHF.

The chain employs TRBV21-1 and TRBJ2-1; the D call of TRBD1 is as the table states it, not checked on the DNA. TRBV21-1 is a pseudogene. The CDR3 has 15 residues. CDR3 residues: CASSKALGHDNEQFF. CDR3 bases: TGTGCCAGCAGCAAGGCTCTGGGACACGACAATGAGCAGTTCTTC.

The chain is built from TRBV6-2 or TRBV6-3 and TRBJ2-5; 9 bases agree with TRBD1. Germline V CDR1 and CDR2: MNHEY, SVGEGT. The CDR3 spans 14 residues. With 9 bases clipped from V and 3 bases from J, the junction kept 8 bases outside the gene matches. The CDR3: CARRPGQGKETQYF. CDR3 nucleotide sequence: TGTGCCAGGCGACCCGGACAGGGGAAAGAGACCCAGTACTTC.

The J gene is TRBJ2-7, the V gene TRBV28; D is possibly TRBD1 or TRBD2 (7 bases each). Germline V gene sequence: CDR1 MDHEN, CDR2 SYDVKM. CDR3 size: 17 residues. V lost 2 bases and J lost 5, with 22 bases in between. CDR3: CASSLQDKGAGEDEQYF. The CDR3, as DNA: TGTGCCAGCAGTTTACAAGATAAGGGGGCGGGAGAGGACGAGCAGTACTTC.